The T cell receptor beta chain described here comes from a study of cytomegalovirus exposure and HLA in healthy donors. This clone has only a few counts. The antigen is unknown. Study-level results: The listing of 150 to 200 TCR beta chains classed them as cytomegalovirus-associated. Presence/absence results assume similar sequencing depth per donor, which may not hold. Productive rates of about 90% or about 30% were seen for most TCR beta V segments in an earlier analysis.

CDR1 is SGHRS and CDR2 is YFSETQ in the germline V gene. V was pared by 0 bases and J by 7 bases, with 4 bases of the junction left unmatched. The CDR3 covers 14 residues. PCR amplification relied on 60 Vbeta primers (plus 13 Jbeta primers). Method: immunoSEQ multiplex PCR; TCRdb's copy keeps in-frame clones and lacks some. The profile shows 95,000 to 150,000 clones, 15% of them singletons. The sample was PBMCs. The gene calls are TRBV5-1 and TRBJ1-5; 7 bases match TRBD1. The receptor was derived from a woman aged 18-29 years in good health and CMV-seronegative. In nucleotides, the CDR3 is TGCGCCAGCAGCTTGGAAGGGGGCCGACAGCCCCAGCATTTT. Translation: CASSLEGGRQPQHF.